What follows are 8 T cell receptor beta chains derived from one specimen sequenced in a study of cytomegalovirus exposure and HLA in healthy donors. Profiling relied on immunoSEQ multiplex PCR, and the TCRdb table lists in-frame clones only, not all of them. Of roughly 130,000 clones detected, around nine tenths appear once; the ten largest clones hold less than 1.5%. Sequencing used PBMCs. These receptors all come from a man aged 25-45 years in good health and CMV-seronegative.

This clone turned up a few times. The chain couples TRBV5-1 to TRBJ1-2, with TRBD1 identical over 7 bases. Trimming cost V 4 bases and J 4 bases; bases outside gene matches: 10. The germline V gene encodes CDR1 SGHRS and CDR2 YFSETQ. The CDR3 is made up of 15 amino acids. DNA of the CDR3: TGCGCCAGCAGCCCCGGGACAGCGGACGTCTATGGCTACACCTTC. Encoded protein: CASSPGTADVYGYTF. The whole variable domain, filled in from reference TRBV5-1 and TRBJ1-2, reads KAGVTQTPRYLIKTRGQQVTLSCSPISGHRSVSWYQQTPGQGLQFLFEYFSETQRNKGNFPGRFSGRQFSNSRSEMNVSTLELGDSALYLCASSPGTADVYGYTFGSGTRLTVV.

The chain joins TRBV14 to TRBJ1-1, with D tentatively TRBD1 (6 bases). The V and J ends lost 2 bases and 1 base respectively, with 14 bases between them. This CDR3 has 16 residues. The germline gives CDR1 SGHDN, CDR2 FVKESK. CDR3 in amino acids: CASSQTQTGRNTEAFF. DNA of the CDR3: TGTGCCAGCAGCCAAACCCAGACAGGACGGAACACTGAAGCTTTCTTT.

This chain connects TRBV30 to TRBJ2-1, with 7 bases fitting TRBD2. J was trimmed by 3 bases and V by 5 bases; bases with no gene match: 7. CDR3 length: 14 amino acids. CDR1 is GTSNPN, CDR2 SVGIG, per germline (reference sequence). CDR3 loop: CAWALGTNYNEQFF. DNA of the CDR3: TGTGCCTGGGCCCTCGGGACTAACTACAATGAGCAGTTCTTC.

J is TRBJ1-2 and V is TRBV6-5, with TRBD1 identical over 11 bases. V gave up 6 bases and J gave up 3 bases; unmatched junction bases: 6. The CDR3 consists of 15 residues. Looked up from germline, CDR1 is MNHEY and CDR2 is SVGAGI. The CDR3 is CASSLGTGGYYGYTF. Written as DNA, the CDR3 is TGTGCCAGCAGCCTTGGGACAGGGGGATACTATGGCTACACCTTC.

The chain links TRBV10-3 to TRBJ2-2, with 14 bases lining up with TRBD2. The CDR3 totals 16 residues. The V gene end was trimmed by 7 bases and the J gene end by 7 bases; junction bases not matched to a gene: 8. CDR1 is ENHRY and CDR2 is SYGVKD in the germline V gene. In nucleotides, the CDR3 is TGTGCCATCAAACCGGGACTAGCGGGAGCAGGCGGGGAGCTGTTTTTT. Encoded protein: CAIKPGLAGAGGELFF.

This chain joins TRBV18 and TRBJ2-6; 9 bases agree with TRBD1. This CDR3 has 17 amino acids. In germline, CDR1 is KGHSH, CDR2 LQKENI. J was trimmed by 3 bases and V by 4 bases; bases with no gene match: 7. The CDR3 loop reads CASSRTTGGGGANVLTF. The CDR3 nucleotides are TGTGCCAGCTCACGCACTACAGGGGGCGGTGGGGCCAACGTCCTGACTTTC.

J is TRBJ2-7 and V is TRBV4-3; 9 nucleotides align to TRBD2. Germline CDR1 LGHNA, CDR2 YSLEER. Trimming at V came to 0 bases and at J to 3 bases, leaving 3 bases not matched to a gene. This CDR3 has 15 residues. This CDR3 reads CASSQEQTSGYEQYF. Here the CDR3 DNA reads TGCGCCAGCAGCCAAGAACAGACTAGCGGCTACGAGCAGTACTTC.

The chain employs TRBV2 and TRBJ1-2, with D possibly TRBD1 on 6 matching bases. This CDR3 contains 14 residues. Germline V CDR1 and CDR2: SNHLY, FYNNEI. Trimming pared 6 bases from V and 7 bases from J, leaving 18 bases between. This CDR3 reads CASRRGTGLGGYTF. Written as DNA, the CDR3 is TGTGCCAGCAGACGCGGAACAGGGTTGGGTGGCTACACCTTC.